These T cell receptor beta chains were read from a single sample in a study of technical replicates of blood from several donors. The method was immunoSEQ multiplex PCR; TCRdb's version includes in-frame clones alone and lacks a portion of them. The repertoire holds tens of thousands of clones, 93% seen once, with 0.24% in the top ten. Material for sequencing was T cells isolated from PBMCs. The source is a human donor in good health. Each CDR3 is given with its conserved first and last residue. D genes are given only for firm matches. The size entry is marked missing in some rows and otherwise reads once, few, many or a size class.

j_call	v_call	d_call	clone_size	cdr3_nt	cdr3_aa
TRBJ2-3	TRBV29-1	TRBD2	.	TGCAGCGTTGAAGGGACTAGCCGGGCCGATACGCAGTATTTT	CSVEGTSRADTQYF
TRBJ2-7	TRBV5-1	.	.	TGCGCCAGCCGAGCCGAGGGACACGAGACCTACGAGCAGTACTTC	CASRAEGHETYEQYF
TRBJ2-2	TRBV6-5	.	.	TGTGCCAGCAGTTGGCGGCAGGGGCGGGACACCGGGGAGCTGTTTTTT	CASSWRQGRDTGELFF
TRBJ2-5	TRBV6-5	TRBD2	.	TGTGCCAGCAGTTACGTAGCGGGAGGGCCGTTAGAGACCCAGTACTTC	CASSYVAGGPLETQYF
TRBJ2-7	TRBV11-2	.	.	TGTGCCAGCAGCTTACACGGAGGATCCGGCGAGCAGTACTTC	CASSLHGGSGEQYF
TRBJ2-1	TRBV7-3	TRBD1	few	TGTGCCAGCAGCTCGAGACAGGGCAATGAGCAGTTCTTC	CASSSRQGNEQFF
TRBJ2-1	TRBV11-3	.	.	TGTGCCAGCAGCCCAAGCGGCTCCTACAATGAGCAGTTCTTC	CASSPSGSYNEQFF
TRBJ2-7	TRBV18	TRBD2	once	TGTGCCAGCTCACCTACTAGCGGCGATTACGAGCAGTACTTC	CASSPTSGDYEQYF
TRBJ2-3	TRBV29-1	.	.	TGCAGCCACCAGACGGCGGGTCGGAGGGCAGATACGCAGTATTTT	CSHQTAGRRADTQYF
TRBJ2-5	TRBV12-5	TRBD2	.	TGTGCTAGTGGTTTGGATACTTTGGCGGGGGAACAAGAGACCCAGTACTTC	CASGLDTLAGEQETQYF
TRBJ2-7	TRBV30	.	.	TGTGCCTGGAGTTACGGCTACGAGCAGTACTTC	CAWSYGYEQYF
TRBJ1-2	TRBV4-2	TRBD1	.	TGTGCCAGCAGCCCCGCCGGGACAGGGGATTTCGCTAACTATGGCTACACCTTC	CASSPAGTGDFANYGYTF
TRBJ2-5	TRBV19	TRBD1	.	TGTGCCAGTAGCCGGGACAGGGGGCTGGAGACCCAGTACTTC	CASSRDRGLETQYF
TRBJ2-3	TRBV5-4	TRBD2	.	TGTGCCAGCAGCCGAACCGGGACTAGCGGGCCAGATACGCAGTATTTT	CASSRTGTSGPDTQYF
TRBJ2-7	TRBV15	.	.	TGTGCCACCAGCAGTACAGGGAGCGAGCAGTACTTC	CATSSTGSEQYF
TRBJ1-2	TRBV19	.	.	TGTGCCAGTACCGCCTCGGGACTTCGGTGGACCTTC	CASTASGLRWTF
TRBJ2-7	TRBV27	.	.	TGTGCCAGCAGTTTTCAAGCAATGAGAAGTGACGAGCAGTACTTC	CASSFQAMRSDEQYF
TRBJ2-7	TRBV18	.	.	TGTGCCAGCTCACCACCGGGACAAAGGACCTACGAGCAGTACTTC	CASSPPGQRTYEQYF
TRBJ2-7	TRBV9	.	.	TGTGCCAGCAGCCCCCGGACTGCCAAGTTTTGGGAGCAGTACTTC	CASSPRTAKFWEQYF
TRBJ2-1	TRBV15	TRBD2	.	TGTGCCACCAGCAACGGGAGGGTCGATGAGCAGTTCTTC	CATSNGRVDEQFF
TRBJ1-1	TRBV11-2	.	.	TGTGCCAGCAGCTTAGTATCGGACACTGAAGCTTTCTTT	CASSLVSDTEAFF
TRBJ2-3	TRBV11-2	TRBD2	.	TGTGCCAGCAGTATCAGCGGGAGGCTGAGGGATACGCAGTATTTT	CASSISGRLRDTQYF
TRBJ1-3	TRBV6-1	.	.	TGTGCCAGCAGTGTAGGTCAGGAGGCCACCATATATTTT	CASSVGQEATIYF
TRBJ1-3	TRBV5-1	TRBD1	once	TGCGCCAGCAGCTTGGACAGGGGAATGGTTGGAAACACCATATATTTT	CASSLDRGMVGNTIYF
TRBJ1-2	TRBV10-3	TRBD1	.	TGTGCCATCAGGCGGACAGGGTCTGGTGATGGCTACACCTTC	CAIRRTGSGDGYTF
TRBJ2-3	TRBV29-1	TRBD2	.	TGCAGCGTTGAGGCGGGGGGACTAGCTCAAGATACGCAGTATTTT	CSVEAGGLAQDTQYF